The text below deals with one T cell receptor (beta chain). The sample is drawn from a study of cytomegalovirus exposure and HLA in healthy donors. Produced via immunoSEQ multiplex PCR; TCRdb's table is partial and in-frame only. The table lists nearly 80,000 clones, more than 85% of them singletons, with around 3.5% in the top ten. Trimming removed 2 bases at V and 5 bases at J, with 13 bases between. The CDR3 is 14 residues long. Germline V gene data show CDR1 as MDHEN and CDR2 as SYDVKM. Sequences were obtained from PBMCs. The receptor was isolated from a young woman in good health and CMV-seronegative. The J gene is TRBJ2-7, the V gene TRBV28; D is perhaps TRBD2 (5 bases). The CDR3 nucleotides are TGTGCCAGCAGTTTACGTCTAGCAGGAGACGAGCAGTACTTC. This codes for CASSLRLAGDEQYF.